The sequence of this TCR beta chain was determined in a study of shared clonotypes between healthy human individuals. Study-wide points: Larger estimated richness was generally recorded for naive subsets relative to memory subsets.

Cells designated naive CD8 were CD45RO-negative and were positively selected for CCR7, with terminally differentiated effector memory CD45RA+ cells excluded. HIV-negative, healthy adults without recent acute infections or vaccinations were the donors. V was cut by 4 bases and J by 2 bases, with 11 bases left in between. The germline gives CDR1 SGDLS, CDR2 YYNGEE. The CDR3 is made up of 14 amino acids. Details on this clone: What it recognizes is unknown.

The repertoire was sequenced with immunoSEQ multiplex PCR; TCRdb's copy has only in-frame clones and lacks some. The sample lists about 2 million clones; just under 95% were seen once. This receptor was taken from a man aged 18 to 29 in good health. This chain links TRBV9 with TRBJ2-3; D is ambiguous. Sequencing input: naive CD8+ T cells sorted from blood. The CDR3 nucleotides read TGTGCCAGCAGCCCCGCCGTCCTCACAGATACGCAGTATTTT. Amino acid sequence: CASSPAVLTDTQYF.